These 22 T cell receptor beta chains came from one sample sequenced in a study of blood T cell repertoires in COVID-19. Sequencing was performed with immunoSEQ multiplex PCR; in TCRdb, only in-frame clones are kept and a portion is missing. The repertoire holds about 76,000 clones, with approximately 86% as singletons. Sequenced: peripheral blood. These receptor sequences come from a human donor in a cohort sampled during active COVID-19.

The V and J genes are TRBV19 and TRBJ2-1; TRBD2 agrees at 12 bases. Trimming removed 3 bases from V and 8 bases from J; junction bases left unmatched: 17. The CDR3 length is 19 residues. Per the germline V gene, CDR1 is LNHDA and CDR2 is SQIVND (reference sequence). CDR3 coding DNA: TGTGCCAGTAGTATTCCACCGGGACTAGCGGGCCTCTCGTGGGATGAGCAGTTCTTC. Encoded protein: CASSIPPGLAGLSWDEQFF. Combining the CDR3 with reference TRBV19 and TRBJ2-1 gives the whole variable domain DGGITQSPKYLFRKEGQNVTLSCEQNLNHDAMYWYRQDPGQGLRLIYYSQIVNDFQKGDIAEGYSVSREKKESFPLTVTSAQKNPTAFYLCASSIPPGLAGLSWDEQFFGPGTRLTVL.

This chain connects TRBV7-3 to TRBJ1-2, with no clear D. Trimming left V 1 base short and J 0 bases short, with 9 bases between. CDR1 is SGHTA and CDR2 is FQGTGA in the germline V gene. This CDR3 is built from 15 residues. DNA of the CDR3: TGTGCCAGCAGCTTAAGTGGCAGTACTAACTATGGCTACACCTTC. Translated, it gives CASSLSGSTNYGYTF.

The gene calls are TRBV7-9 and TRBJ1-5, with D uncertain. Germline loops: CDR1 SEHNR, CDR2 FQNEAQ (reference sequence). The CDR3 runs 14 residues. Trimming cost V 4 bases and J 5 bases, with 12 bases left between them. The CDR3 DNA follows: TGTGCCAGCAGCTCTGGCTGGAGTCATCAGCCCCAGCATTTT. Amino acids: CASSSGWSHQPQHF.

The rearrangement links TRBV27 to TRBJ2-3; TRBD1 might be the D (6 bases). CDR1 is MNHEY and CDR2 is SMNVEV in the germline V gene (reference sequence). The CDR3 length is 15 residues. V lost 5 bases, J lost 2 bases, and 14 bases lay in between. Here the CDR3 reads CASSRDRIFTDTQYF. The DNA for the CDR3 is TGTGCCAGCAGTCGAGACAGGATCTTCACAGATACGCAGTATTTT.

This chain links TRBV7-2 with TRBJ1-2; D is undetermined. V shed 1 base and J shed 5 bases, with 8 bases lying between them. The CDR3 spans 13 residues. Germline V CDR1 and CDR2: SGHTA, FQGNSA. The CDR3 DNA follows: TGTGCCAGCAGCTTAGGAGTTAATTATGGCTACACCTTC. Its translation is CASSLGVNYGYTF. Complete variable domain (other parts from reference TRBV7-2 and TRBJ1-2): GAGVSQSPSNKVTEKGKDVELRCDPISGHTALYWYRQSLGQGLEFLIYFQGNSAPDKSGLPSDRFSAERTGGSVSTLTIQRTQQEDSAVYLCASSLGVNYGYTFGSGTRLTVV.

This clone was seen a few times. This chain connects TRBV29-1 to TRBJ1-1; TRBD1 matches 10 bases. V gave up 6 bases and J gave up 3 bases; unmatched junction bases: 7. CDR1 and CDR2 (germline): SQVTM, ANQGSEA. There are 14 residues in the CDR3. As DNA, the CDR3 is TGCAGCGTAGGGACAGGGGCCCACGACACTGAAGCTTTCTTT. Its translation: CSVGTGAHDTEAFF.

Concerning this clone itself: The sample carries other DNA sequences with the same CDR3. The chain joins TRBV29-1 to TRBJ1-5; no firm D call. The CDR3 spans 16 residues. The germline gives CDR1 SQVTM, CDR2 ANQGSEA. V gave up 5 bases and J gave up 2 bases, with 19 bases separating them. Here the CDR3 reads CSVSFDMFFRNQPQHF. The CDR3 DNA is TGCAGCGTTTCCTTTGACATGTTCTTTCGCAATCAGCCCCAGCATTTT.

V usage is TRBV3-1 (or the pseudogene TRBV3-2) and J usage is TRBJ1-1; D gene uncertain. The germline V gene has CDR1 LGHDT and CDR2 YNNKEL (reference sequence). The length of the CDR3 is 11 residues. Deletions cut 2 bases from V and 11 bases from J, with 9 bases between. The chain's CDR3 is CASSQFLRAFF. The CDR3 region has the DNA TGTGCCAGCAGCCAATTCCTCCGGGCTTTCTTT.

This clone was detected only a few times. Here the CDR3 reads CASSLVGVQGPFSYTF. The DNA for the CDR3 is TGTGCCAGCAGCTTAGTCGGTGTACAGGGGCCCTTCAGCTACACCTTC. The V call is TRBV7-9, the J call TRBJ1-2, with 7 bases matching TRBD1. The length of the CDR3 is 16 residues. V lost 1 base and J lost 9; bases outside the gene matches: 14. Germline CDR1 SEHNR, CDR2 FQNEAQ (reference sequence).

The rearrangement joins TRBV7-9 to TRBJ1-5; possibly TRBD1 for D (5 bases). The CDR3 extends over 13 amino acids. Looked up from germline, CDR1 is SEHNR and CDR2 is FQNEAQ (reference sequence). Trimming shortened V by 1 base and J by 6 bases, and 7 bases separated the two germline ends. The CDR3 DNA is TGTGCCAGCAGCTTAGAAGGGGTTCAGCCCCAGCATTTT. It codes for CASSLEGVQPQHF.

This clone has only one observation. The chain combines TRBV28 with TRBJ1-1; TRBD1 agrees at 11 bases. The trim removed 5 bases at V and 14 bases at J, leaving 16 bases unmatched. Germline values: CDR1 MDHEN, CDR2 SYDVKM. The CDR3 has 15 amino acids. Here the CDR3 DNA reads TGTGCCAGCAGTCGCCCCGGACAGGGGGCGATAGCTGAATTCTTT. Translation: CASSRPGQGAIAEFF.

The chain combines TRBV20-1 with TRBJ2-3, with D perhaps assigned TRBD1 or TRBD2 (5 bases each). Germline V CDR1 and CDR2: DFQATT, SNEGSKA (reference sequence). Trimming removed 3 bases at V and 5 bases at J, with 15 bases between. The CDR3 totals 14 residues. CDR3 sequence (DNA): TGCAGTGCTAGTAGCGTCCAGGGCAGAGATACGCAGTATTTT. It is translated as CSASSVQGRDTQYF.

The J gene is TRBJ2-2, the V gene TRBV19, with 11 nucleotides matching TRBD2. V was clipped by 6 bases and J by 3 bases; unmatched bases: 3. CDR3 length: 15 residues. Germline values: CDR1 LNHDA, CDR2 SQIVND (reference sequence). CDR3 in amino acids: CASSVSGRDTGELFF. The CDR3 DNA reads TGTGCCAGTAGCGTTAGCGGGAGGGACACCGGGGAGCTGTTTTTT.

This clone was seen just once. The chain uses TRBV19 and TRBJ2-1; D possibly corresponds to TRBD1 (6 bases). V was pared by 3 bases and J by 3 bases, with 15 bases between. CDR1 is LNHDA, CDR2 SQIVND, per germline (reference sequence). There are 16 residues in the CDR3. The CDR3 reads CASSILQGLYYNEQFF. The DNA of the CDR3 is TGTGCCAGTAGTATTCTACAGGGTCTTTACTACAATGAGCAGTTCTTC.

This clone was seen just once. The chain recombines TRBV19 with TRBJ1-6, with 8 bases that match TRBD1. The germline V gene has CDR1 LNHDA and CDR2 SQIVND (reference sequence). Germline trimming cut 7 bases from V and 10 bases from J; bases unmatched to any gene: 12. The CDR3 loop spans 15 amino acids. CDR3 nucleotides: TGTGCCAGTACCCTGACAGGGGCGCAGGGCTCACCCCTCCACTTT. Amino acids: CASTLTGAQGSPLHF. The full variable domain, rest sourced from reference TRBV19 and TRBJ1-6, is DGGITQSPKYLFRKEGQNVTLSCEQNLNHDAMYWYRQDPGQGLRLIYYSQIVNDFQKGDIAEGYSVSREKKESFPLTVTSAQKNPTAFYLCASTLTGAQGSPLHFGNGTRLTVT.

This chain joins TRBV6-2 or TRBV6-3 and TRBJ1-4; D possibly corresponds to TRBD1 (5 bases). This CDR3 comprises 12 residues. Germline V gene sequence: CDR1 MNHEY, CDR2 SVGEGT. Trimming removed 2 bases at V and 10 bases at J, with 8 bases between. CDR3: CASSYDQGKLFF. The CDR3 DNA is TGTGCCAGCAGTTACGACCAGGGAAAACTGTTTTTT.

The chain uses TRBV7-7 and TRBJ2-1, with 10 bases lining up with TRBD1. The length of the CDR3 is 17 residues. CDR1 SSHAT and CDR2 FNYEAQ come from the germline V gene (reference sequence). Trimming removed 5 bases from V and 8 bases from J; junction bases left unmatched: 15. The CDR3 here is CASSPAGGGTGEHEQFF. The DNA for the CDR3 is TGTGCCAGCAGCCCGGCTGGGGGCGGGACAGGGGAGCATGAGCAGTTCTTC. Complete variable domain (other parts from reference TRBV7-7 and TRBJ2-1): GAGVSQSPRYKVTKRGQDVTLRCDPISSHATLYWYQQALGQGPEFLTYFNYEAQPDKSGLPSDRFSAERPEGSISTLTIQRTEQRDSAMYRCASSPAGGGTGEHEQFFGPGTRLTVL.

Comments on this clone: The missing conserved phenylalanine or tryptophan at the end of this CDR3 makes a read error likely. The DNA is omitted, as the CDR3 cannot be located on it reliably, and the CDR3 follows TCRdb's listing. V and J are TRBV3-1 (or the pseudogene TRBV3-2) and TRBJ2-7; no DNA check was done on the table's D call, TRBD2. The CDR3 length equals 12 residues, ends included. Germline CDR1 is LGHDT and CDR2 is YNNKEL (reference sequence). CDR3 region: CASSQDERLFIL.

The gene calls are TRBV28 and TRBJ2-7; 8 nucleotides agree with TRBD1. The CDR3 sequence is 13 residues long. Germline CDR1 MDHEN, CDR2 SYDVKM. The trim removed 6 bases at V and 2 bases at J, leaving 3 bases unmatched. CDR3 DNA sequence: TGTGCCAGCAGGACAGGGGCCCCCTACGAGCAGTACTTC. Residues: CASRTGAPYEQYF.

The CDR3 DNA sequence: TGTGCCAGCAGTTTCAAGGGGGTCGGCGGCTACACCTTC. Translation gives CASSFKGVGGYTF. This chain uses TRBV28 with TRBJ1-2, with D perhaps matching TRBD1 (6 bases). V lost 3 bases, J lost 8 bases, and 13 bases lay in between. Germline V gives CDR1 MDHEN, CDR2 SYDVKM. This CDR3 spans 13 amino acids.

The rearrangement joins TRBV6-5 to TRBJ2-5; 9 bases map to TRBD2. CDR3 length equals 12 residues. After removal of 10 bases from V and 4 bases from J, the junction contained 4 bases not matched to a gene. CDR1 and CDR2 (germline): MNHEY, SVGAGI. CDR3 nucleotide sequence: TGTGCCACCCGGCGGGGGGGAGAGACCCAGTACTTC. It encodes CATRRGGETQYF.

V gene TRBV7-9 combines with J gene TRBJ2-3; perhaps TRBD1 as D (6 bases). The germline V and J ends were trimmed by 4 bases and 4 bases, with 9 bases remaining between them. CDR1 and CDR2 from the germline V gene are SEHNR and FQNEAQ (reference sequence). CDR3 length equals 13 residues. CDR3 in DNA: TGTGCCAGCAGCTCCGCAGGGGCAGATACGCAGTATTTT. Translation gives CASSSAGADTQYF.